These 19 T cell receptor beta chains were sequenced from one sample in a study of blood T cell repertoires in COVID-19. Measured with immunoSEQ multiplex PCR; TCRdb has only the in-frame clones, and not every one. The sample shows around 15,000 clones, roughly 85% of them seen only once. The source material was peripheral blood. These receptors were taken from a man in his forties with active or convalescent COVID-19.

The chain uses TRBV3-1 (or the pseudogene TRBV3-2) and TRBJ1-4; D remains unclear. This CDR3 is 13 amino acids long. Trimming pared 5 bases from V and 7 bases from J, leaving 11 bases between. Per germline, CDR1 LGHDT and CDR2 YNNKEL (reference sequence). CDR3: CASSFGEGEKLFF. The CDR3, as DNA: TGTGCCAGCAGCTTTGGGGAGGGTGAAAAACTGTTTTTT.

The genes are TRBV6-6 and TRBJ1-5; TRBD1 aligns across 8 bases. Germline lookup yields CDR1 MNHNY and CDR2 SVGAGI (reference sequence). The CDR3 runs 15 residues. V shed 0 bases, J shed 11 bases, and the junction held 9 bases outside the gene matches. CDR3 nucleotides: TGTGCCAGCAGTTACTCCAGGGGGCCCTCCGGGTCCCAGCATTTT. It translates to CASSYSRGPSGSQHF.

The rearrangement joins TRBV5-1 to TRBJ1-5; no definite D call. The CDR3 length is 14 residues. With 2 bases removed from V and 5 bases from J, the gap between germline ends came to 11 bases. Germline CDR1 and CDR2: SGHRS and YFSETQ. CDR3 loop: CASSLSPEDQPQHF. DNA for the CDR3: TGCGCCAGCAGCTTATCTCCGGAGGATCAGCCCCAGCATTTT.

This clone was seen a handful of times. The rearrangement uses TRBV12-3 or TRBV12-4 and TRBJ2-7; 8 bases match TRBD1. Losses at the gene ends were 7 bases for V and 3 bases for J; bases not matched to a gene: 5. The CDR3 is made up of 13 amino acids. CDR3 sequence reads: CASTPDRDYEQYF. The CDR3 coding sequence is TGTGCCAGCACCCCGGACAGGGACTACGAGCAGTACTTC.

Only a few counts were recorded for this clone. The chain employs TRBV4-2 and TRBJ1-6; D remains ambiguous. Deletions cut 0 bases from V and 10 bases from J, with 16 bases between. From germline, CDR1 is LGHNA and CDR2 YNFKEQ. This CDR3 spans 16 amino acids. CDR3 DNA sequence: TGTGCCAGCAGCCAAGACCAGGAAGTTCGAGGGTCACCCCTCCACTTT. It specifies CASSQDQEVRGSPLHF.

The genes are TRBV19 and TRBJ2-1; TRBD2 matches at 9 bases. This CDR3 contains 17 residues. Germline CDR1 is LNHDA and CDR2 is SQIVND (reference sequence). Trimming cost V 3 bases and J 7 bases; bases outside gene matches: 13. CDR3 nucleotides: TGTGCCAGTAGTATCGTAGCGGGGGCGGCCAGGAGGAATGAGCAGTTCTTC. Its protein product is CASSIVAGAARRNEQFF.

A few counts support this clone. V usage is TRBV11-2 and J usage is TRBJ2-7; D possibly corresponds to TRBD1 (5 bases). The CDR3 is made up of 14 amino acids. V was shortened by 3 bases and J by 2 bases, with 11 bases between the two germline ends. Germline CDR1 is SGHAT and CDR2 is FQNNGV. The CDR3 region has the DNA TGTGCCAGCAGCTTGGGCACAGGCCCCTACGAGCAGTACTTC. Translated: CASSLGTGPYEQYF. Full variable domain (missing parts from reference TRBV11-2 and TRBJ2-7): EAGVAQSPRYKIIEKRQSVAFWCNPISGHATLYWYQQILGQGPKLLIQFQNNGVVDDSQLPKDRFSAERLKGVDSTLKIQPAKLEDSAVYLCASSLGTGPYEQYFGPGTRLTVT.

The V gene is TRBV24-1, the J gene TRBJ2-3; 8 bases line up with TRBD1. This CDR3 is 16 amino acids long. Germline V gene sequence: CDR1 KGHDR, CDR2 SFDVKD. Losses at the gene ends were 9 bases for V and 2 bases for J; bases not matched to a gene: 12. This chain's CDR3 is CATGAAQGGVTDTQYF. The CDR3 DNA sequence: TGTGCCACCGGGGCGGCACAGGGGGGAGTCACAGATACGCAGTATTTT.

J is TRBJ2-6 and V is TRBV7-6, with D perhaps TRBD2 (5 bases). CDR1 SGHVS and CDR2 FNYEAQ come from the germline V gene. This CDR3 contains 15 residues. The V end lost 5 bases, the J end lost 4 bases, and 12 bases lay between the germline ends. The CDR3 nucleotides are TGTGCCAGCAGCGGAGAGGCGGGCGGGGCCAACGTCCTGACTTTC. Translating gives CASSGEAGGANVLTF.

The CDR3, as DNA: TGTGCCAGCAAAGCGGGTGGCGGGGCGGGGTCCACAGATACGCAGTATTTT. Translating gives CASKAGGGAGSTDTQYF. The rearrangement links TRBV11-2 to TRBJ2-3, with a weak D call TRBD2 (6 bases). Germline lookup yields CDR1 SGHAT and CDR2 FQNNGV. Trimming pared 7 bases from V and 2 bases from J, leaving 22 bases between. The CDR3 spans 17 residues. The variable domain in full, completed from reference TRBV11-2 and TRBJ2-3, reads EAGVAQSPRYKIIEKRQSVAFWCNPISGHATLYWYQQILGQGPKLLIQFQNNGVVDDSQLPKDRFSAERLKGVDSTLKIQPAKLEDSAVYLCASKAGGGAGSTDTQYFGPGTRLTVL.

This clone was recorded only once. The chain uses TRBV5-1 and TRBJ2-5, with a tentative D call TRBD1 (6 bases). Germline V gives CDR1 SGHRS, CDR2 YFSETQ. The CDR3 is made up of 12 amino acids. Trimming cost V 0 bases and J 7 bases, with 7 bases left between them. The CDR3 region is CASSLVGGTQYF. The CDR3 nucleotides are TGCGCCAGCAGCTTGGTAGGGGGGACCCAGTACTTC.

This chain joins TRBV3-1 (or the pseudogene TRBV3-2) and TRBJ1-6, with a possible D match to TRBD1 (6 bases). The V gene lost 6 bases and the J gene lost 7 bases, with 16 bases spanning the gap. This CDR3 contains 15 residues. Germline V gene sequence: CDR1 LGHDT, CDR2 YNNKEL (reference sequence). CDR3 bases: TGTGCCAGCAGTAGGGGGTCGGGGAGAAATTCACCCCTCCACTTT. Translating gives CASSRGSGRNSPLHF.

The rearrangement links TRBV7-2 to TRBJ2-3, with TRBD2 matching 11 bases. The germline V gene encodes CDR1 SGHTA and CDR2 FQGNSA. CDR3 length equals 17 residues. The V and J ends lost 5 bases and 1 base, in that order; junction bases with no gene match: 8. The CDR3 DNA follows: TGTGCCAGCAGCCTTAGCGGGGGGGCCCTTGGCACAGATACGCAGTATTTT. The encoded protein is CASSLSGGALGTDTQYF.

The genes are TRBV7-9 and TRBJ2-7; D is uncertain. Per the germline V gene, CDR1 is SEHNR and CDR2 is FQNEAQ (reference sequence). Trimming stripped 5 bases from V and 2 bases from J, with 10 bases between. The CDR3 is 13 residues long. In nucleotides, the CDR3 is TGTGCCAGCAGCCCCGACACTCCCTACGAGCAGTACTTC. Its protein product is CASSPDTPYEQYF. Drawing the rest from reference TRBV7-9 and TRBJ2-7, the complete variable domain is DTGVSQNPRHKITKRGQNVTFRCDPISEHNRLYWYRQTLGQGPEFLTYFQNEAQLEKSRLLSDRFSAERPKGSFSTLEIQRTEQGDSAMYLCASSPDTPYEQYFGPGTRLTVT.

The chain combines TRBV5-4 with TRBJ1-1; 11 bases are shared with TRBD1. CDR1 is SGHNT, CDR2 YYREEE, per germline (reference sequence). The CDR3 runs to 16 residues. The V gene end was trimmed by 0 bases and the J gene end by 3 bases; junction bases not matched to a gene: 4. The CDR3 reads CASSLGGTGGYTEAFF. In DNA, the CDR3 is TGTGCCAGCAGCTTGGGGGGGACAGGGGGATACACTGAAGCTTTCTTT.

The chain uses TRBV28 and TRBJ1-5, with 7 positions matching TRBD1. CDR1 and CDR2 (germline): MDHEN, SYDVKM. The CDR3 extends over 16 amino acids. J gave up 4 bases and V 6 bases, and 12 bases lay outside the gene matches. The CDR3 spells CASRDPNRGRNQPQHF. CDR3 DNA: TGTGCCAGCAGAGATCCAAACAGGGGAAGGAATCAGCCCCAGCATTTT.

The rearrangement joins TRBV9 to TRBJ2-2; TRBD2 aligns across 12 bases. CDR1 is SGDLS and CDR2 is YYNGEE in the germline V gene. V lost 4 bases and J lost 4; bases outside the gene matches: 8. The CDR3 length is 17 residues. The CDR3 reads CASSPRLAGGVTGELFF. CDR3 nucleotides: TGTGCCAGCAGCCCTCGCCTAGCGGGGGGGGTCACCGGGGAGCTGTTTTTT.

V usage is TRBV5-4 and J usage is TRBJ2-5; TRBD1 agrees at 10 bases. The CDR3 totals 13 residues. V lost 5 bases and J lost 7; bases outside the gene matches: 5. CDR1 is SGHNT, CDR2 YYREEE, per germline (reference sequence). CDR3 amino acids: CASSYGQGGTQYF. The CDR3 DNA is TGTGCCAGCAGTTATGGACAGGGGGGGACCCAGTACTTC.

V and J are TRBV6-5 and TRBJ2-2, with D possibly being TRBD2 (5 bases). V shed 4 bases and J shed 7 bases, with 7 bases lying between them. This CDR3 contains 12 residues. Per germline, CDR1 MNHEY and CDR2 SVGAGI. CDR3 bases: TGTGCCAGCAGTTGGGAGAACGGGGAGCTGTTTTTT. Translated, it gives CASSWENGELFF.